Given below is one T cell receptor (beta chain) in context. The antigen is undetermined. The entry originates in a study of cytomegalovirus exposure and HLA in healthy donors. About the research overall: Sequencing of approximately 190 million T cells in an earlier analysis found 100 million or so unique TCR beta sequences. Study-level findings and limits: Later analysis placed DRB1 highest and HLA-C lowest in TCR association rates, which differed by HLA locus.

Healthy people donating bone marrow made up the donors. Germline CDR1 is SNHLY and CDR2 is FYNNEI. V lost 4 bases and J lost 6, with 12 bases in between. The CDR3 length is 13 residues. In the PCR, 60 Vbeta and 13 Jbeta primers were used. Profiled with immunoSEQ multiplex PCR; TCRdb holds only in-frame clones, not every one. This table lists 200,000 to 250,000 clones. The clonotype was recovered from a girl aged 2 to 9 in good health and CMV-seropositive. The material sequenced was PBMCs. The chain uses TRBV2 and TRBJ1-1; D unresolved. The CDR3 spells CASSVLQAPEAFF. Here the CDR3 DNA reads TGTGCCAGCAGTGTCCTCCAGGCCCCTGAAGCTTTCTTT.